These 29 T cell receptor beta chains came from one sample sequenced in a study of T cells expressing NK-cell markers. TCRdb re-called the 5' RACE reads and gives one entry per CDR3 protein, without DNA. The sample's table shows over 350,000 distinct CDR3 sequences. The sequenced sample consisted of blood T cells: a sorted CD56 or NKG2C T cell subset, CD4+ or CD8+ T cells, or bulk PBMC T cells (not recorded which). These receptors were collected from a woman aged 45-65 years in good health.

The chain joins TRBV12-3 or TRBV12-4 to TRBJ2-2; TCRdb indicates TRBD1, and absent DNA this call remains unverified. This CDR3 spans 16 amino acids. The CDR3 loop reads CASTSFWTGNTGELFF.

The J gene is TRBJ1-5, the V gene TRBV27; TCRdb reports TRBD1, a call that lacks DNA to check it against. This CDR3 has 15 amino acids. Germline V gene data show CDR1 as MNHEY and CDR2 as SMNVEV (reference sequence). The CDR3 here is CASSPAGGRGQPQHF.

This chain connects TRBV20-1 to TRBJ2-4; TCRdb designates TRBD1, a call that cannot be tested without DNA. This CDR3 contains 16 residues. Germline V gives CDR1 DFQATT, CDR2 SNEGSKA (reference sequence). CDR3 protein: CSANDRGGENVNIQYF.

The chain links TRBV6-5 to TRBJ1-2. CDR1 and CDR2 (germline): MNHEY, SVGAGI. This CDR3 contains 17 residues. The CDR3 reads CASSYTTGGTRNGGYTF.

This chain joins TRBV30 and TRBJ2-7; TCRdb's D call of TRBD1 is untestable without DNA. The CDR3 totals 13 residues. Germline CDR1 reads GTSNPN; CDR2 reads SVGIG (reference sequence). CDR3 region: CAWTLGQTYEQYF.

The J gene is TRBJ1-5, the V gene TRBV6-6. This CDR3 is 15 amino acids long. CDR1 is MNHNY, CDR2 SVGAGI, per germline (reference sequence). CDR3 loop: CASSYSPQGGQPQHF.

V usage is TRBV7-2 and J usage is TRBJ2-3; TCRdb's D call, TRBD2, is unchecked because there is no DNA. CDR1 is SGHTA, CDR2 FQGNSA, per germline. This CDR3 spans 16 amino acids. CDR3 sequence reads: CASRATSGRVQDTQYF.

CDR3 loop: CASSSRDRTATSTDTQYF. The chain uses TRBV12-3 or TRBV12-4 and TRBJ2-3; lacking DNA, the TRBD1 call made by TCRdb goes unchecked. This CDR3 is built from 18 residues.

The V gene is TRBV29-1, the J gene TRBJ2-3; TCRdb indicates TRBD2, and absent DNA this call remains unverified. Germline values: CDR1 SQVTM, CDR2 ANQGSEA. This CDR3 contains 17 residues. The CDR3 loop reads CSVELLGLAGGGDTQYF.

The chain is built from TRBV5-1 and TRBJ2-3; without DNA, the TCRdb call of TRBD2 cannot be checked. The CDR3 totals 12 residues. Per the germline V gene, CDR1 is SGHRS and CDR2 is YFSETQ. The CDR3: CASREVGDTQYF.

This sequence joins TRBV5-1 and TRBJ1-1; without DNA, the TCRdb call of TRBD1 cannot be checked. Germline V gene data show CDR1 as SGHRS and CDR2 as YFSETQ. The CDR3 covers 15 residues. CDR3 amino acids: CASRSVGGMNTEAFF.

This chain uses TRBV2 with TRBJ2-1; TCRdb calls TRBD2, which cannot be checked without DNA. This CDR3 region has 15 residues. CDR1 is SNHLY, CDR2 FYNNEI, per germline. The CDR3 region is CASKGGESSYNEQFF.

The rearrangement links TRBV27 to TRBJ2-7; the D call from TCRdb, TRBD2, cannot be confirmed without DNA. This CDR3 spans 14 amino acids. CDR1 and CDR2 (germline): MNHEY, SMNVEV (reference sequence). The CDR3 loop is CASSFGTPTHEQYF.

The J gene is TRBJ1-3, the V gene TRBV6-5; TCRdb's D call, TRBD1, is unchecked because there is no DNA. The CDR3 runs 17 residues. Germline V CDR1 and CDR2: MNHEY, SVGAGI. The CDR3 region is CASSYAMGTGPGNTIYF.

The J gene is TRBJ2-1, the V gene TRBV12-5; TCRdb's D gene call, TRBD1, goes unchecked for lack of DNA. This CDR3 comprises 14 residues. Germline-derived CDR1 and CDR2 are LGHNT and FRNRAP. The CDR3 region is CASGPDYAPNEQFF.

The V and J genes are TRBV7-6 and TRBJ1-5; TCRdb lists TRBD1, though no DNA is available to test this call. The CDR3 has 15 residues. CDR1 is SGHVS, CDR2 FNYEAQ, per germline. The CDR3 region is CASSLEGDGYQPQHF.

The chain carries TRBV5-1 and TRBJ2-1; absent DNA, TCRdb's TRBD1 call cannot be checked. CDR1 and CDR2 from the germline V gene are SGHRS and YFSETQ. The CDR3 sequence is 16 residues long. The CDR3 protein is CASSPRGLSRYNEQFF. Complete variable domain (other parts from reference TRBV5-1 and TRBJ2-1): KAGVTQTPRYLIKTRGQQVTLSCSPISGHRSVSWYQQTPGQGLQFLFEYFSETQRNKGNFPGRFSGRQFSNSRSEMNVSTLELGDSALYLCASSPRGLSRYNEQFFGPGTRLTVL.

CDR3 amino acids: CSARADRGRETQYF. The V call is TRBV20-1, the J call TRBJ2-5; TCRdb's assignment of TRBD1 cannot be checked, as there is no DNA. The CDR3 runs 14 residues. CDR1 and CDR2 from the germline V gene are DFQATT and SNEGSKA (reference sequence).

CDR3 sequence reads: CASSHEGTGQFF. This chain joins TRBV7-3 and TRBJ2-1; TCRdb gives TRBD1 as the D gene, but with no DNA this cannot be confirmed. Germline V gene lookup returns CDR1 SGHTA and CDR2 FQGTGA. The length of the CDR3 is 12 residues.

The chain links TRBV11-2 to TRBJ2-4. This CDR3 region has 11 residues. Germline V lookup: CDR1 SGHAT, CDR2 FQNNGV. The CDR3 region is CASRVLNIQYF.

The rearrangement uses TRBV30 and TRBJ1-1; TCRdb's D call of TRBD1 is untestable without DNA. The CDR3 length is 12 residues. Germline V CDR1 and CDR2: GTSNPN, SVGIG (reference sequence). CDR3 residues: CAWEKGGRKAFF.

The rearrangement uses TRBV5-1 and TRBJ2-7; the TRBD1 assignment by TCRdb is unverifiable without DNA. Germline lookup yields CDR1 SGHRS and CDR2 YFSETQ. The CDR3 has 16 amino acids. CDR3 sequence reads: CASSLAGRGVSYEQYF. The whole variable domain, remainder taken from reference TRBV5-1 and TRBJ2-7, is KAGVTQTPRYLIKTRGQQVTLSCSPISGHRSVSWYQQTPGQGLQFLFEYFSETQRNKGNFPGRFSGRQFSNSRSEMNVSTLELGDSALYLCASSLAGRGVSYEQYFGPGTRLTVT.

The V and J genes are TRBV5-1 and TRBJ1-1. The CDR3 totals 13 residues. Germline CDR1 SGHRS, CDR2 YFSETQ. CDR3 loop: CASNEGGRAEAFF.

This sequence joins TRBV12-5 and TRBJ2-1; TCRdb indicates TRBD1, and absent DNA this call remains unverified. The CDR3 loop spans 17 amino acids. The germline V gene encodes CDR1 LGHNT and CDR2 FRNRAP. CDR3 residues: CASGLVLLGTGANEQFF.

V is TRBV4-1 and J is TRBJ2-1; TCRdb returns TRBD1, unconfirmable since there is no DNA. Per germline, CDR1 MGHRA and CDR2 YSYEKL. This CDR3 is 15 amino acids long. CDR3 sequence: CASSQDGGAFGEQFF.

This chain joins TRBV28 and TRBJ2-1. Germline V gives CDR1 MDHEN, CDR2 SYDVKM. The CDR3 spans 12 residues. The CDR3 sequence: CASGTRGQGQFF.

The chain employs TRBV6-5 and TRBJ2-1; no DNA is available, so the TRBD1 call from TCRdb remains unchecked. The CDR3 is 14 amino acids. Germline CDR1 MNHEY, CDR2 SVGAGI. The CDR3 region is CASSSGIPYNEQFF.

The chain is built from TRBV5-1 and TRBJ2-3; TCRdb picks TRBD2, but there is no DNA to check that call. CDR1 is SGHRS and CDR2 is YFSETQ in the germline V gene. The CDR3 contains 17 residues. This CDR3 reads CASSLRLAGGGQDTQYF.

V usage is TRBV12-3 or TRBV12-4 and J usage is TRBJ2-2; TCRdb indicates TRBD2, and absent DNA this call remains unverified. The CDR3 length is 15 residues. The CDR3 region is CASSWSSGLAGELFF.